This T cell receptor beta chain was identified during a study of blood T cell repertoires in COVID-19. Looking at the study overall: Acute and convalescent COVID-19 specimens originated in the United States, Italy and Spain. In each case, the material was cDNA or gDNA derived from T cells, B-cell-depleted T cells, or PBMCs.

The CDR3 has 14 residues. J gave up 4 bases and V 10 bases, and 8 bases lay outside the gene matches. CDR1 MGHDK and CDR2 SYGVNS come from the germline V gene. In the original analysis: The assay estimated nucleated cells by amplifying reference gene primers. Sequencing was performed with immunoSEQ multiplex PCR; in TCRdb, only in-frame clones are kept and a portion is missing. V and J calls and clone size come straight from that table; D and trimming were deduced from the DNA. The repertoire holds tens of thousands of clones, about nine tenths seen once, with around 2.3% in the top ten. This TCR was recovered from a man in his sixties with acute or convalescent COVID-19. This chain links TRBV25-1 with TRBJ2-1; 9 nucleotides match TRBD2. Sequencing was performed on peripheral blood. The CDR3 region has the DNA TGTGCCACCGGTAGCGGGAGATCTTACAATGAGCAGTTCTTC. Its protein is CATGSGRSYNEQFF.